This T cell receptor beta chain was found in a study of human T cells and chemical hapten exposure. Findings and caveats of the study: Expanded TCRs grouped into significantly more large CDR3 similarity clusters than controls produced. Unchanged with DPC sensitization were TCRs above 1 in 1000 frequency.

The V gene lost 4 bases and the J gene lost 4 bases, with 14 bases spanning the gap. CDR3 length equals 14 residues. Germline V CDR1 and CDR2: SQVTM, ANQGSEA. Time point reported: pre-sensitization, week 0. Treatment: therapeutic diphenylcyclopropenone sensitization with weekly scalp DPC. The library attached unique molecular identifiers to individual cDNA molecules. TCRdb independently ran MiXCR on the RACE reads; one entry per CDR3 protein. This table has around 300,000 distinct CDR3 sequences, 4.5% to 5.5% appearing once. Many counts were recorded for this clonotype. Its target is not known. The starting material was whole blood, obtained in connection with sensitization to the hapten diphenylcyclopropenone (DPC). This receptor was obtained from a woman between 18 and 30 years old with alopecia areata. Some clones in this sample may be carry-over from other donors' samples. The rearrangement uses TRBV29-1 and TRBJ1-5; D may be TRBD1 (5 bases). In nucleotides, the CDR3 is TGCAGCGTTGCCGCGGCAGGGAAGAATCAGCCCCAGCATTTT. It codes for CSVAAAGKNQPQHF.